One and the same sample provided the 10 T cell receptor beta chains below, sequenced in a study of blood T cell repertoires in COVID-19. Clones were read by immunoSEQ multiplex PCR, and TCRdb kept only the in-frame ones, dropping some. The sample has 250,000 to 350,000 clones, about nine tenths seen once. Source material: peripheral blood. The receptors originated from a woman aged 45-65 years with COVID-19, enrolled during active disease.

The CDR3, as DNA: TGTGCCACGACGGGACAGGGGTCTTACGAGCAGTACTTC. This codes for CATTGQGSYEQYF. The V call is TRBV18, the J call TRBJ2-7, with 10 nucleotides matching TRBD1. The length of the CDR3 is 13 residues. Germline V CDR1 and CDR2: KGHSH, LQKENI. With 10 bases clipped from V and 4 bases from J, the junction kept 7 bases outside the gene matches.

CDR3 protein: CASSSGVPSYNEQFF. The CDR3 DNA reads TGTGCCAGCTCATCAGGGGTGCCGTCCTACAATGAGCAGTTCTTC. The chain is built from TRBV18 and TRBJ2-1; possibly TRBD1 for D (6 bases). The CDR3 is 15 residues long. V was pared by 5 bases and J by 1 base, with 12 bases between. CDR1 is KGHSH, CDR2 LQKENI, per germline.

The chain is built from TRBV5-4 and TRBJ2-7, with 11 bases that match TRBD1. With V trimmed by 3 bases and J by 4 bases, 6 bases remained unmatched. The germline CDR1 and CDR2 sequences are SGHNT and YYREEE (reference sequence). This CDR3 comprises 15 residues. DNA for the CDR3: TGTGCCAGCAGCTCGGGCCGGGACAGGGGGTACGAGCAGTACTTC. The encoded protein is CASSSGRDRGYEQYF.

This clone was detected only once. The V gene is TRBV30, the J gene TRBJ2-1, with 7 bases matching TRBD2. The CDR3 covers 15 residues. CDR1 and CDR2 from the germline V gene are GTSNPN and SVGIG (reference sequence). The ends lost 2 bases at V and 8 bases at J; junction bases unmatched: 12. The CDR3 loop reads CAWSKNGGSSDEQFF. The CDR3 nucleotides are TGTGCCTGGAGTAAGAATGGCGGGAGTTCGGATGAGCAGTTCTTC.

This clone was seen a handful of times. V gene TRBV6-6 combines with J gene TRBJ1-4, with D perhaps matching TRBD1 (6 bases). Looked up from germline, CDR1 is MNHNY and CDR2 is SVGAGI (reference sequence). The CDR3 extends over 13 amino acids. V was trimmed by 5 bases and J by 5 bases, leaving 9 bases between them. This CDR3 is CASSETGNEKLFF. In DNA, the CDR3 is TGTGCCAGCAGTGAGACAGGCAATGAAAAACTGTTTTTT.

The chain employs TRBV2 and TRBJ1-1, with a weak D call TRBD1 (6 bases). Germline V gene lookup returns CDR1 SNHLY and CDR2 FYNNEI. The CDR3 runs 12 residues. V lost 7 bases and J 10 bases, leaving 16 bases between the germline ends. The CDR3 loop is CASTQGQGRAFF. The DNA for the CDR3 is TGTGCCAGCACCCAAGGGCAGGGGAGAGCTTTCTTT.

This clone showed up just a few times. The chain carries TRBV27 and TRBJ1-1; 8 bases agree with TRBD1. V gave up 5 bases and J gave up 4 bases; unmatched junction bases: 3. The CDR3 is 13 amino acids. Germline loops: CDR1 MNHEY, CDR2 SMNVEV (reference sequence). CDR3 sequence (DNA): TGTGCCAGCAGTGACAGGGGTGCCACTGAAGCTTTCTTT. Translated: CASSDRGATEAFF.

This clone was seen a few times. The rearrangement links TRBV11-2 to TRBJ1-1; 7 bases are shared with TRBD1. The germline V gene encodes CDR1 SGHAT and CDR2 FQNNGV. The ends lost 4 bases at V and 4 bases at J; junction bases unmatched: 9. The CDR3 spans 15 residues. CDR3 in DNA: TGTGCCAGCAGCTCCCCGTTCGGGACAGCCACTGAAGCTTTCTTT. As protein: CASSSPFGTATEAFF.

The rearrangement links TRBV6-5 to TRBJ1-2; 8 bases match TRBD1. Germline CDR1 reads MNHEY; CDR2 reads SVGAGI. V lost 7 bases, J lost 5 bases, and 9 bases stayed unmatched. This CDR3 contains 14 residues. The CDR3 loop is CASNTPGQGYGYTF. The CDR3 DNA reads as TGTGCCAGCAACACCCCAGGACAGGGTTATGGCTACACCTTC.

The chain employs TRBV6-6 and TRBJ2-5; 9 bases agree with TRBD1. This CDR3 is built from 13 residues. CDR1 and CDR2 from the germline V gene are MNHNY and SVGAGI (reference sequence). Trimming at V came to 5 bases and at J to 7 bases, leaving 5 bases not matched to a gene. Here the CDR3 DNA reads TGTGCCAGCAGTCCCGGGACAGGGAGGACCCAGTACTTC. Its translation: CASSPGTGRTQYF.